This T cell receptor (beta chain) was found in a study of post-analysis software for immune sequencing data. Study as a whole: As for disease course, relapsing-remitting, secondary progressive and progressive-relapsing multiple sclerosis were all included. General study points: TRBV segments more frequent in patients than in controls numbered roughly 5 and included TRBV5-6, TRBV5-1 and TRBV20-1. Multiple sclerosis was associated with a significant reduction in normalized Chao1 diversity relative to controls. Strong co-clustering by F measure was seen for same-batch samples.

In the case of this clonotype: Its antigen is undetermined.

Unique molecular identifiers were carried by the TCR beta cDNA libraries. The source material, roughly 0.9 to 11 million T cells, gave rise to 450,000 to 550,000 cDNA molecules. TCRdb processed the PCR reads anew with MiXCR; each CDR3 protein has one entry. The table records some 890,000 distinct CDR3 sequences, roughly 58% of them present only once. Germline V gene data show CDR1 as DFQATT and CDR2 as SNEGSKA (reference sequence). V was cut by 0 bases and J by 0 bases, with 5 bases left in between. This CDR3 has 13 amino acids. Source material: blood. The TCR originated in a girl between 5 and 17 years old with multiple sclerosis. The chain joins TRBV20-1 to TRBJ2-5; no definite D call. CDR3 nucleotides: TGCAGTGCTAGAGACCAGAACCAAGAGACCCAGTACTTC. Translation: CSARDQNQETQYF.